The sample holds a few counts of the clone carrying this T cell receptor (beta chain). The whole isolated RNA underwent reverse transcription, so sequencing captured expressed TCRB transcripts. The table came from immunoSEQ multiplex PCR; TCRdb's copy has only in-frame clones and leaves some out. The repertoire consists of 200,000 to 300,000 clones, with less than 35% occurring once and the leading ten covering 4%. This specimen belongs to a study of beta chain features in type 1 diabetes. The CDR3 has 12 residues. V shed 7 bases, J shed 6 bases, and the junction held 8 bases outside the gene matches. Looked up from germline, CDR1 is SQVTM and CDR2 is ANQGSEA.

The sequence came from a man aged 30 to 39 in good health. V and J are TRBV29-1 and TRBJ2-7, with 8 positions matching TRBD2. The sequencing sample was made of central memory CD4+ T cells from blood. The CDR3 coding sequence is TGCAGCGCCCGCGCGGGAGGTACCGAGCAGTACTTC. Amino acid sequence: CSARAGGTEQYF.